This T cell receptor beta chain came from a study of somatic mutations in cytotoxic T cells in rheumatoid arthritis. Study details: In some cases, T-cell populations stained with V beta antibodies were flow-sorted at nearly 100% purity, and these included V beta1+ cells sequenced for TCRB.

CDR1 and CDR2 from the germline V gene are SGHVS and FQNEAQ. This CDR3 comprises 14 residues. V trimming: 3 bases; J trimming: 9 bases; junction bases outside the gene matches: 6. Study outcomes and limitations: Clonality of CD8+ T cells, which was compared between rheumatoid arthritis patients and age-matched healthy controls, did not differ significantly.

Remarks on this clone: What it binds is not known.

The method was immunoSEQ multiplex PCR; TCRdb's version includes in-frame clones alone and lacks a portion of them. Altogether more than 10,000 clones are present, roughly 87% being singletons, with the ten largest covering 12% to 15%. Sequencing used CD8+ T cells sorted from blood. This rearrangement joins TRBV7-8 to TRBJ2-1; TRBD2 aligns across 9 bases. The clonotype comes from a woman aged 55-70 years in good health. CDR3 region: CASSFTSGLGEQFF. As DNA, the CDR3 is TGTGCCAGCAGCTTTACTAGCGGGTTAGGTGAGCAGTTCTTC.